The clone carrying this T cell receptor (beta chain) appeared a few times. One entry per CDR3 protein, called by TCRdb with MiXCR from the 5' RACE reads. The sample lists hundreds of thousands of distinct CDR3 sequences; about 18% were seen once. Germline V CDR1 and CDR2: MNHNS, SASEGT. This CDR3 has 12 residues. The germline V and J ends were trimmed by 4 bases and 2 bases, with 5 bases remaining between them. This entry comes from a study of identical twins. The sample was also reused in another study, on T cells expressing NK-cell markers.

The sample taken for sequencing was PBMCs. The receptor was isolated from a woman under 30 in good health. The chain combines TRBV6-1 with TRBJ2-5; D call uncertain. The CDR3 region is CASSALQETQYF. As DNA, the CDR3 is TGTGCCAGCAGTGCCTTACAAGAGACCCAGTACTTC.